The 9 T cell receptor beta chains below were found in one sample sequenced in a study of cytomegalovirus exposure and HLA in healthy donors. This PCR relied on a set of 60 Vbeta primers and 13 Jbeta primers. Profiling relied on immunoSEQ multiplex PCR, and the TCRdb table lists in-frame clones only, not all of them. The table lists roughly 120,000 clones, less than 85% of them singletons. What was sequenced was PBMCs. These receptor sequences come from a woman aged 40-49 years in good health and CMV-seronegative.

The table lists this clone with a few counts. The chain links TRBV7-9 to TRBJ1-3; 8 bases fit TRBD1. Looked up from germline, CDR1 is SEHNR and CDR2 is FQNEAQ (reference sequence). The V gene end was trimmed by 4 bases and the J gene end by 4 bases; junction bases not matched to a gene: 15. This CDR3 has 18 amino acids. CDR3 DNA sequence: TGTGCCAGCAGCTCCCAGGGACAGGTCCGGCGGGGAGGAAACACCATATATTTT. Encoded protein: CASSSQGQVRRGGNTIYF.

In the case of this clone: One end of the junction does not line up with germline, which may come from a read error. The chain is built from TRBV28 and TRBJ1-1; no reliable D call. Germline CDR1 and CDR2: MDHEN and SYDVKM. The CDR3 contains 11 residues. The CDR3 bases are TGTGCCAGCAGTGAAACCCGGGTCGCGACCTTT. It specifies CASSETRVATF.

The chain carries TRBV7-3 and TRBJ2-5; the D gene is possibly TRBD1 (7 bases). The CDR3 contains 13 residues. V dropped 4 bases and J dropped 4 bases, with 10 bases sitting between them. Germline lookup yields CDR1 SGHTA and CDR2 FQGTGA. CDR3 coding DNA: TGTGCCAGCAGCTCCCAGGGGGGAGAGACCCAGTACTTC. It yields the protein CASSSQGGETQYF.

This chain joins TRBV6-5 and TRBJ2-7; D may be TRBD2 (5 bases). Trimming pared 0 bases from V and 2 bases from J, leaving 11 bases between. Germline V lookup: CDR1 MNHEY, CDR2 SVGAGI. This CDR3 has 15 amino acids. Written as DNA, the CDR3 is TGTGCCAGCAGTTACTCGATCGGGAAGGCCTACGAGCAGTACTTC. It translates to CASSYSIGKAYEQYF.

This clone turned up a few times. This CDR3 reads CASSEQGYTEAFF. CDR3 sequence (DNA): TGTGCCAGCAGTGAACAGGGCTACACTGAAGCTTTCTTT. The V call is TRBV6-1, the J call TRBJ1-1; possible D gene TRBD1, 5 bases. V lost 2 bases to trimming and J lost 3 bases, with 7 bases between them. The CDR3 length is 13 residues. Germline CDR1 reads MNHNS; CDR2 reads SASEGT.

The chain combines TRBV19 with TRBJ1-5; a possible D gene is TRBD1 (6 bases). Looked up from germline, CDR1 is LNHDA and CDR2 is SQIVND (reference sequence). There are 13 residues in the CDR3. Deletions cut 7 bases from V and 1 base from J, with 8 bases between. In nucleotides, the CDR3 is TGTGCCAGTATACAGGGAAGCAATCAGCCCCAGCATTTT. Translated: CASIQGSNQPQHF.

The V and J genes are TRBV9 and TRBJ2-3, with D possibly matching TRBD2 (5 bases). The CDR3 is 15 residues long. V lost 2 bases, J lost 1 base, and 11 bases lay in between. Per the germline V gene, CDR1 is SGDLS and CDR2 is YYNGEE. This CDR3 is CASSVSVKGTDTQYF. The CDR3 region has the DNA TGTGCCAGCAGCGTTAGCGTTAAGGGCACAGATACGCAGTATTTT.

The V call is TRBV9, the J call TRBJ1-2; TRBD1 matches at 10 bases. The junction had 10 bases not matched to a gene; V was cut back by 4 bases and J by 7 bases. Germline CDR1 is SGDLS and CDR2 is YYNGEE. This CDR3 spans 15 amino acids. In nucleotides, the CDR3 is TGTGCCAGCAGCTTAGGGACAGGGGAAGTTAGTGGCTACACCTTC. As protein: CASSLGTGEVSGYTF.

This clone was counted only a few times. The V gene is TRBV9, the J gene TRBJ1-2, with D maybe TRBD1 (5 bases). The germline V and J ends were trimmed by 4 bases and 4 bases, with 17 bases remaining between them. This CDR3 has 15 amino acids. Germline loops: CDR1 SGDLS, CDR2 YYNGEE. CDR3: CASSSSLRQIYGYTF. The CDR3 nucleotides are TGTGCCAGCAGCTCCTCTCTTCGACAGATCTATGGCTACACCTTC.